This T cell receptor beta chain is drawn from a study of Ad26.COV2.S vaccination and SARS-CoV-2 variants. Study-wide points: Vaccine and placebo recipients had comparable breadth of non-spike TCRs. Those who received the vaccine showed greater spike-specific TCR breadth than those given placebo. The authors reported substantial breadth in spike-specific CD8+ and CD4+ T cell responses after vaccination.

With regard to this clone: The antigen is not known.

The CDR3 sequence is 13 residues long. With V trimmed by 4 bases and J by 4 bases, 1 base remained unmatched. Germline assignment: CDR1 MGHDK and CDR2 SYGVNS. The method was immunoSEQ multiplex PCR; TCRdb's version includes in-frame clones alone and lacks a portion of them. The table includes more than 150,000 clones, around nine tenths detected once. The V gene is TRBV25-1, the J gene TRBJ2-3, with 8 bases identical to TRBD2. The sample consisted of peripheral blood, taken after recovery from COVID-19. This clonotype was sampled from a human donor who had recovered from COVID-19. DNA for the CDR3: TGTGCCAGCAGTGTGACTAGCGCAGATACGCAGTATTTT. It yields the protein CASSVTSADTQYF.